The 9 T cell receptor beta chains reported below all come from one sample, sequenced in a study of cytomegalovirus exposure and HLA in healthy donors (dated by TCRdb to between 2016 and 2019). The receptor library was made with the immunoSEQ multiplex PCR assay. The multiplex PCR relied on a mix of 60 forward primers for TCR Vbeta segments and 13 reverse primers for TCR Jbeta segments. In its TCRdb copy, this immuneACCESS table keeps in-frame sequences only and misses some clones. Where compared with another copy, unresolved V genes explain less than half of these, and the others have no known cause. Across this sample there are fewer than 100,000 clones, with about 80% seen only once. The leading ten clones occupy roughly 3.2% of the sample. Sequenced: PBMCs. The receptors originated from a man between 35 and 55 years old in good health and CMV-seronegative.

This clone has a handful of counts. V is TRBV11-2 and J is TRBJ1-5, with 9 positions matching TRBD1. There are 15 residues in the CDR3. Germline CDR1 is SGHAT and CDR2 is FQNNGV. With 5 bases clipped from V and 0 bases from J, the junction kept 2 bases outside the gene matches. The CDR3 sequence: CASSRTGASNQPQHF. The CDR3 nucleotides read TGTGCCAGCAGCAGGACAGGGGCTAGCAATCAGCCCCAGCATTTT.

This rearrangement joins TRBV2 to TRBJ1-2; TRBD1 is a possible D gene (5 bases). The CDR3 is 14 residues long. CDR1 and CDR2 from the germline V gene are SNHLY and FYNNEI. Trimming cost V 2 bases and J 3 bases, with 10 bases left between them. CDR3 amino acids: CASSERGADYGYTF. The CDR3, as DNA: TGTGCCAGCAGTGAAAGGGGCGCAGACTATGGCTACACCTTC.

The V gene is TRBV5-4, the J gene TRBJ2-6, with a possible D match to TRBD2 (8 bases). The V end was cut by 4 bases, the J end by 3 bases, with 20 bases between. This CDR3 comprises 18 residues. CDR1 and CDR2 (germline): SGHNT, YYREEE (reference sequence). CDR3 nucleotide sequence: TGTGCCAGCAGCCCCCGGGGGGGCAGGGGGATTGGGGCCAACGTCCTGACTTTC. This codes for CASSPRGGRGIGANVLTF.

V usage is TRBV19 and J usage is TRBJ2-3, with D tentatively TRBD1 (5 bases). Trimming left V 3 bases short and J 6 bases short, with 16 bases between. Germline CDR1 is LNHDA and CDR2 is SQIVND (reference sequence). This CDR3 comprises 15 residues. CDR3 sequence (DNA): TGTGCCAGTAGTATCGTCCTAAGGGGATCCGATACGCAGTATTTT. Protein sequence: CASSIVLRGSDTQYF.

This clone was counted a few times. The V and J genes are TRBV7-9 and TRBJ1-2, with D perhaps matching TRBD1 (6 bases). The length of the CDR3 is 15 residues. Per the germline V gene, CDR1 is SEHNR and CDR2 is FQNEAQ (reference sequence). Trimming pared 1 base from V and 2 bases from J, leaving 11 bases between. This chain's CDR3 is CASSLGTALNYGYTF. The CDR3 DNA is TGTGCCAGCAGCTTAGGGACAGCCTTGAACTATGGCTACACCTTC. The whole variable domain, remainder taken from reference TRBV7-9 and TRBJ1-2, is DTGVSQNPRHKITKRGQNVTFRCDPISEHNRLYWYRQTLGQGPEFLTYFQNEAQLEKSRLLSDRFSAERPKGSFSTLEIQRTEQGDSAMYLCASSLGTALNYGYTFGSGTRLTVV.

This clone is a singleton in its sample. The V and J genes are TRBV11-2 and TRBJ1-2, with 10 bases fitting TRBD1. With 6 bases clipped from V and 4 bases from J, the junction kept 11 bases outside the gene matches. The CDR3 runs 16 residues. The germline CDR1 and CDR2 sequences are SGHAT and FQNNGV. CDR3 DNA sequence: TGTGCCAGCAGGCGGACAGGGGGAGAGATTAGCTATGGCTACACCTTC. It encodes CASRRTGGEISYGYTF.

The V gene is TRBV5-1, the J gene TRBJ2-1, with D tentatively TRBD2 (7 bases). CDR3 length: 14 residues. Trimming removed 4 bases from V and 8 bases from J, with 16 bases in between. The V gene's germline CDR1 is SGHRS and CDR2 YFSETQ. This CDR3 reads CASSLRGGVYEQFF. The CDR3, as DNA: TGCGCCAGCAGCCTGAGGGGGGGGGTTTATGAGCAGTTCTTC. Supplemented by reference TRBV5-1 and TRBJ2-1, the full variable domain reads KAGVTQTPRYLIKTRGQQVTLSCSPISGHRSVSWYQQTPGQGLQFLFEYFSETQRNKGNFPGRFSGRQFSNSRSEMNVSTLELGDSALYLCASSLRGGVYEQFFGPGTRLTVL.

The rearrangement links TRBV6-5 to TRBJ2-6; 8 nucleotides line up with TRBD2. The V and J ends lost 4 bases and 1 base, in that order; junction bases with no gene match: 3. This CDR3 has 16 amino acids. CDR1 and CDR2 (germline): MNHEY, SVGAGI. This chain's CDR3 is CASSCSGGSGANVLTF. CDR3 in DNA: TGTGCCAGCAGTTGCTCGGGGGGGTCTGGGGCCAACGTCCTGACTTTC.

The chain links TRBV2 to TRBJ1-4; 7 nucleotides align to TRBD1. Germline lookup yields CDR1 SNHLY and CDR2 FYNNEI. The CDR3 extends over 13 amino acids. The V segment lost 8 bases and the J segment 5 bases; nucleotides outside the gene matches: 5. For the CDR3, the DNA is TGTGCCAGCCACGGGACAGTGAATGAAAAACTGTTTTTT. It translates to CASHGTVNEKLFF. Full variable domain (rest looked up from reference TRBV2 and TRBJ1-4): EPEVTQTPSHQVTQMGQEVILRCVPISNHLYFYWYRQILGQKVEFLVSFYNNEISEKSEIFDDQFSVERPDGSNFTLKIRSTKLEDSAMYFCASHGTVNEKLFFGSGTQLSVL.